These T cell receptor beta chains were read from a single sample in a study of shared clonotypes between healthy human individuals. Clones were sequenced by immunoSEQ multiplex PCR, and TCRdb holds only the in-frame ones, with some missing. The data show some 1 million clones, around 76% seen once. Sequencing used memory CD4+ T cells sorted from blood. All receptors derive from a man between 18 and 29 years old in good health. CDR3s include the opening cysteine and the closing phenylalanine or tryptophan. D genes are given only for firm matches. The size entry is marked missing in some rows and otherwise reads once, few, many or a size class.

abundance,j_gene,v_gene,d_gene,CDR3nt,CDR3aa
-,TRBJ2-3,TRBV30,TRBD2,TGTGCCCGTACGGGTACGGGGGGGCTGGGAGATACGCAGTATTTT,CARTGTGGLGDTQYF
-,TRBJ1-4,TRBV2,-,TGTGCCACCTCACCCATGGGCAGGGAAGGATTGAGACTGTTTTTT,CATSPMGREGLRLFF
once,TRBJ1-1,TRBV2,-,TGTGCCAGCAGCCCCAACATGAACACTGAAGCTTTCTTT,CASSPNMNTEAFF
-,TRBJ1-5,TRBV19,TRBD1,TGTGCCAGTAGTATAGTTCGGGCGGACAGGGGTCAGCCCCAGCATTTT,CASSIVRADRGQPQHF
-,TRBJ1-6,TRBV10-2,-,TGCGCCAGCAGTGAGTTACAGAACTCCTATAATTCACCCCTCCACTTT,CASSELQNSYNSPLHF
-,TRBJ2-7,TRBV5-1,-,TGCGCCAGCAGCCCCCCCCGCCCCTACGAGCAGTACTTC,CASSPPRPYEQYF
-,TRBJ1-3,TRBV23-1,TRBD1,TGCGCCAGCAGTCCCCCGGGACAGGGTACTTCAGGAAACACCATATATTTT,CASSPPGQGTSGNTIYF
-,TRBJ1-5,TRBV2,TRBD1,TGTGCCAGCAGTGAAGAGGACAGGGGGCTAAGTCCCCAGCATTTT,CASSEEDRGLSPQHF
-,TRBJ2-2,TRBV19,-,TGTGCCAGTAGGCTAGGGGGTGTGAACACCGGGGAGCTGTTTTTT,CASRLGGVNTGELFF
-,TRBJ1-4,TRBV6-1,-,TGTGCCAGCAGTATTACGTTTGGACTTAATGAAAAACTGTTTTTT,CASSITFGLNEKLFF